These 10 T cell receptor beta chains originate from one sample sequenced in a study of T cell responses to AZD1222 COVID-19 vaccine. Only in-frame clones appear in the TCRdb table, and some are missing; sequencing was by immunoSEQ multiplex PCR. This table has 110,000 to 150,000 clones, about 87% appearing once. The sequenced sample was peripheral blood, obtained on day 0 of AZD1222 vaccination. The receptors were gathered from an adult in good health.

The V gene is TRBV5-1, the J gene TRBJ2-1; 9 bases agree with TRBD2. Germline V gives CDR1 SGHRS, CDR2 YFSETQ. This CDR3 is 18 amino acids long. V shed 4 bases and J 5 bases; nucleotides not matched to a gene: 16. The CDR3 loop is CASSQITERTSDHNEQFF. For the CDR3, the DNA is TGCGCCAGCAGCCAAATCACGGAAAGGACTAGCGACCACAATGAGCAGTTCTTC.

This chain connects TRBV11-3 to TRBJ2-5; D uncertain. With 3 bases removed from V and 2 bases from J, the gap between germline ends came to 10 bases. The V gene's germline CDR1 is SGHNT and CDR2 YENEEA. This CDR3 has 14 residues. CDR3 sequence (DNA): TGTGCCAGCAGCTTCGCGGAGTTTCAAGAGACCCAGTACTTC. It is translated as CASSFAEFQETQYF.

This clone has just a few counts. V is TRBV24-1 and J is TRBJ2-2, with a weak D call TRBD1 (6 bases). The CDR3 contains 16 residues. Trimming removed 2 bases at V and 1 base at J, with 10 bases between. Looked up from germline, CDR1 is KGHDR and CDR2 is SFDVKD. CDR3 sequence: CATSDSDSKNTGELFF. DNA of the CDR3: TGTGCCACCAGTGATTCGGACAGCAAGAACACCGGGGAGCTGTTTTTT.

V is TRBV23-1 and J is TRBJ2-3; possibly TRBD2 for D (6 bases). TRBV23-1 is designated an ORF whose function remains uncertain. Trimming shortened V by 3 bases and J by 2 bases, and 18 bases separated the two germline ends. There are 17 residues in the CDR3. This CDR3 reads CASSQLEEGYSTDTQYF. DNA for the CDR3: TGCGCCAGCAGTCAGTTAGAGGAGGGCTATTCCACAGATACGCAGTATTTT.

This clone was counted a few times. DNA for the CDR3: TGTGCCAGTAGTTTGACAGGGAGTGGTGGCTACACCTTC. Encoded protein: CASSLTGSGGYTF. The chain carries TRBV19 and TRBJ1-2; 7 nucleotides match TRBD1. The V gene end was trimmed by 5 bases and the J gene end by 7 bases; junction bases not matched to a gene: 7. This CDR3 region has 13 residues. The germline V gene has CDR1 LNHDA and CDR2 SQIVND (reference sequence).

The chain couples TRBV6-2 or TRBV6-3 to TRBJ2-4; D might be TRBD1 or TRBD2, each matching 5 bases. The length of the CDR3 is 17 residues. The ends were cut back, 0 bases at V and 3 bases at J, with 15 bases in the middle. Germline V gene lookup returns CDR1 MNHEY and CDR2 SVGEGT. The CDR3 nucleotides read TGTGCCAGCAGTTACTCGGAACAGCCGAGGGGCAAAAACATTCAGTACTTC. Protein sequence: CASSYSEQPRGKNIQYF.

J is TRBJ2-1 and V is TRBV6-5; D remains unclear. Germline V CDR1 and CDR2: MNHEY, SVGAGI. The CDR3 totals 11 residues. With 8 bases removed from V and 9 bases from J, the gap between germline ends came to 11 bases. Here the CDR3 DNA reads TGTGCCAGCTGGCAATCTGCTGAGCAGTTCTTC. Translation: CASWQSAEQFF.

The chain recombines TRBV24-1 with TRBJ1-1; tentatively, D is TRBD1 (5 bases). The CDR3 spans 11 residues. Germline lookup yields CDR1 KGHDR and CDR2 SFDVKD. V lost 9 bases, J lost 6 bases, and 10 bases lay in between. The CDR3 here is CATRWGSEAFF. Here the CDR3 DNA reads TGTGCCACCCGTTGGGGCTCTGAAGCTTTCTTT.

The V call is TRBV5-5, the J call TRBJ2-3; TRBD2 might be the D (6 bases). V was trimmed by 4 bases and J by 0 bases, leaving 12 bases between them. This CDR3 region has 15 residues. Germline V gene lookup returns CDR1 SGHKS and CDR2 YYEKEE (reference sequence). The CDR3 nucleotides are TGTGCCAGCAGCGTGGGACTCCCTAGCACAGATACGCAGTATTTT. Residues: CASSVGLPSTDTQYF.

This chain uses TRBV28 with TRBJ1-6; D call uncertain. Germline CDR1 reads MDHEN; CDR2 reads SYDVKM. Between the trimmed V and J ends, which lost 6 bases and 4 bases, there was a span of 19 bases. This CDR3 region has 17 residues. Written as DNA, the CDR3 is TGTGCCAGCAGACCACCCGGGAAGGCATCTTATAATTCACCCCTCCACTTT. Protein sequence: CASRPPGKASYNSPLHF.